This T cell receptor (beta chain) was found in a study of response to subunit inactivated influenza vaccine. Study observations and caveats: Every seasonal influenza vaccination brings in few new T cells, the authors suggested.

V lost 5 bases to trimming and J lost 4 bases, with 13 bases between them. This CDR3 is 14 amino acids long. TCRdb independently ran MiXCR on the RT-PCR reads; one entry per CDR3 protein. The table records approximately 520,000 distinct CDR3 sequences, about 25% of them present only once. For this clonotype: Antigen unknown.

This sample comprised CD4+ T cells sorted from PBMCs, obtained about 5 days after vaccination. This clonotype was sampled from a man aged 45 to 65 who received an inactivated influenza vaccine. This chain connects TRBV12-3 or TRBV12-4 to TRBJ2-3; possible D gene TRBD1, 5 bases. The CDR3 region is CASSLSRVSDTQYF. The CDR3 bases are TGTGCCAGCAGTCTAAGCAGGGTATCAGATACGCAGTATTTT.